This T cell receptor beta chain was found in a study of blood T cell repertoires in COVID-19. Background on the study: From T cells, B-cell-depleted T cells, or PBMCs came the material, which was cDNA or gDNA.

The CDR3 totals 15 residues. The germline V gene encodes CDR1 SNHLY and CDR2 FYNNEI. The V end lost 0 bases, the J end lost 5 bases, and 10 bases lay between the germline ends. Per the study methods: Scientists estimated how many nucleated cells there were by amplifying reference gene primers. The protocol was immunoSEQ multiplex PCR, while the TCRdb copy is restricted to in-frame clones and leaves out a portion. V and J calls and clone size come straight from that table; D and trimming were deduced from the DNA. The sample has over 60,000 clones, 90% seen once. Sequencing was done on a sample of peripheral blood. The sequence was obtained from a woman at least 80 years old with active or convalescent COVID-19. V is TRBV2 and J is TRBJ2-2; weak D call: TRBD1 (6 bases). The CDR3 DNA follows: TGTGCCAGCAGTGAAGCGACCCAGGGGACCGGGGAGCTGTTTTTT. Protein sequence: CASSEATQGTGELFF.